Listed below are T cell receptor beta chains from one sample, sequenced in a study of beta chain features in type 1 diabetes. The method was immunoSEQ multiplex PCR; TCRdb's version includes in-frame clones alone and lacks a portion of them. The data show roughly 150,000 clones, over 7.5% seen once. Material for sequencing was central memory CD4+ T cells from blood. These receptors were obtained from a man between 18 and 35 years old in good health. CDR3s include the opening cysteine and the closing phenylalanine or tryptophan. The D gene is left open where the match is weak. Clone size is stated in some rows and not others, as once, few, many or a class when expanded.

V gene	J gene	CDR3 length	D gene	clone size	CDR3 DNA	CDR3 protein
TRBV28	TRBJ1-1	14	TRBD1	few	TGTGCCAGCAAACCGGGACAGGGAAGGACTGAAGCTTTCTTT	CASKPGQGRTEAFF
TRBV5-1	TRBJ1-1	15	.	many	TGCGCCAGCAGCTTGGGGAGCCCAGTGAACACTGAAGCTTTCTTT	CASSLGSPVNTEAFF
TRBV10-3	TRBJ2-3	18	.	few	TGTGCCATCAGTGAGACCGTGGGGACTCAGGGAGCAACAGATACGCAGTATTTT	CAISETVGTQGATDTQYF
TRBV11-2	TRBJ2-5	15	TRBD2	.	TGTGCCAGCACCCTAGCGGGGGCCTCCGGGGAGACCCAGTACTTC	CASTLAGASGETQYF
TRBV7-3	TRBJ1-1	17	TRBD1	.	TGTGCCAGCAGGTCACCCGGGACAGGGGTCGTGAACACTGAAGCTTTCTTT	CASRSPGTGVVNTEAFF
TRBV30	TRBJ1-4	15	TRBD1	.	TGTGCCTGGAGTTTACCCGGGACAGTAAGCGAAAAACTGTTTTTT	CAWSLPGTVSEKLFF
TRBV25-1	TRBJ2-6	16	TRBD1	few	TGTGCCAGCAGCAAATCACAGGGGTCTGGGGCCAACGTCCTGACTTTC	CASSKSQGSGANVLTF
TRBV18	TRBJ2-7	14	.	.	TGTGCCAGCTCACCGGCACAGAGAGACTACGAGCAGTACTTC	CASSPAQRDYEQYF
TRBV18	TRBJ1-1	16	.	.	TGTGCCAGCTCGTACCAGAGGACGGAAGCGGGCACTGAAGCTTTCTTT	CASSYQRTEAGTEAFF
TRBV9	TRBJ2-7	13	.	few	TGTGCCAGCAGCGTTTCACAGGGACACGAGCAGTACTTC	CASSVSQGHEQYF
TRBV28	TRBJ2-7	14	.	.	TGTGCCAGCAGTCCGCCGACAGCGTCGTACGAGCAGTACTTC	CASSPPTASYEQYF
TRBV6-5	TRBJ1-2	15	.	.	TGTGCCAGCAGTTACGCATCTAATACTAACTATGGCTACACCTTC	CASSYASNTNYGYTF
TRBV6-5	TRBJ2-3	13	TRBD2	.	TGTGCCAGCAGGAGGGAGGGCCCAGATACGCAGTATTTT	CASRREGPDTQYF
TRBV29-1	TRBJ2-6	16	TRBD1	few	TGCAGCGTTGAACGGGACAGGGGTACTGGGGCCAACGTCCTGACTTTC	CSVERDRGTGANVLTF
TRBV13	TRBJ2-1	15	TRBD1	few	TGTGCCAGCAGCTTAGGGACAGGGGGCGAGGATGAGCAGTTCTTC	CASSLGTGGEDEQFF
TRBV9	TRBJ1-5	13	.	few	TGTGCCAGCAGCGTAGGGGCCGATCAGCCCCAGCATTTT	CASSVGADQPQHF
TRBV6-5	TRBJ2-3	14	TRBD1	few	TGTGCCAGCAGGAGACAGGGAATTACAGATACGCAGTATTTT	CASRRQGITDTQYF
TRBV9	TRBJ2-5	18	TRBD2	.	TGTGCCAGCAGCGTAGGGCAGGCACTAGCGGGTTACGGGGAGACCCAGTACTTC	CASSVGQALAGYGETQYF
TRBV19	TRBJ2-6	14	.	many	TGTGCCAGTGGTCTCGGGTCTGGGGCCAACGTCCTGACTTTC	CASGLGSGANVLTF
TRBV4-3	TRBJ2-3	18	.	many	TGCGCCAGCAGCCAAGATCAAACCAGGGACTCTAACACAGATACGCAGTATTTT	CASSQDQTRDSNTDTQYF
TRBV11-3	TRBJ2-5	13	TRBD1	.	TGTGCCAGCAGCGCCGACAGGGGAGAGACCCAGTACTTC	CASSADRGETQYF
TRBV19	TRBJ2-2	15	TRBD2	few	TGTGCCAGTATCCGGCGGGAGGGCCGAGCCGGGGAGCTGTTTTTT	CASIRREGRAGELFF
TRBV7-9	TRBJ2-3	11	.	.	TGTGCCAGCAGCTTGTCCTTGACGCAGTATTTT	CASSLSLTQYF
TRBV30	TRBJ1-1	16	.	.	TGTGCCTGGAGTCGATCCCGAGGTCGTCCGAACACTGAAGCTTTCTTT	CAWSRSRGRPNTEAFF
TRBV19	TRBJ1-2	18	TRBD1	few	TGTGCCAGTAGCTCTACTGAAGGATGGACAGGGAAACATTATGGCTACACCTTC	CASSSTEGWTGKHYGYTF
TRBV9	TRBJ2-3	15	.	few	TGTGCCAGCAGCGCCCTCCTGGCAGGGATAGATACGCAGTATTTT	CASSALLAGIDTQYF
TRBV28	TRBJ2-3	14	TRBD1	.	TGTGCCAGCAAGGACAGGGGCGGCACAGATACGCAGTATTTT	CASKDRGGTDTQYF
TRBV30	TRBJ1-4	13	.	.	TGTGCCTGGAGTTTACGGGTCAATGAAAAACTGTTTTTT	CAWSLRVNEKLFF
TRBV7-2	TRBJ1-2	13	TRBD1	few	TGTGCCAGCAGCGAACAGGGGTTTGGGGGCTACACCTTC	CASSEQGFGGYTF
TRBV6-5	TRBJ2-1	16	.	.	TGTGCCAGCAGTTACGAGGGCGGGATAACTAACAATGAGCAGTTCTTC	CASSYEGGITNNEQFF
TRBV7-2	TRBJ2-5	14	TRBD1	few	TGTGCCAGCTTATGGGCAGGGGGACAAGAGACCCAGTACTTC	CASLWAGGQETQYF
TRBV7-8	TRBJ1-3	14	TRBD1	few	TGTGCCAGCAGCCGGACAGGGGACGGAAACACCATATATTTT	CASSRTGDGNTIYF